The present entry profiles one T cell receptor beta chain with its context. The target antigen is unknown. Time point in this sample: peripheral blood 6 weeks after treatment start. This sample was included in a study of PD-L1 blockade in urothelial cancer. The wider study: Chemotherapy regimens numbering 0 to 3 had been given to patients. Peripheral blood specimens exhibited a median yield of around 130,000 T cells. Study-wide results and limits: Patients who had durable benefit saw their tumor-associated blood clones expand more at 3 weeks.

Sequenced by immunoSEQ multiplex PCR; TCRdb stores in-frame clones only, minus some. The data hold some 41,000 clones, with around four fifths observed a single time. The material sequenced was PBMCs, taken around atezolizumab (anti-PD-L1) treatment. The TCR was taken from a man between 60 and 75 years old with urothelial cancer.

CDR3 bases: TGTGCCAGCAGTTCCCCTAGATTCCTCCAAGAGACCCAGTACTTC. Its protein is CASSSPRFLQETQYF. This rearrangement joins TRBV2 to TRBJ2-5; D gene unclear. Germline values: CDR1 SNHLY, CDR2 FYNNEI. Deletions cut 5 bases from V and 1 base from J, with 14 bases between. The CDR3 runs 15 residues. Based on the CDR3 plus reference TRBV2 and TRBJ2-5, the full variable domain is EPEVTQTPSHQVTQMGQEVILRCVPISNHLYFYWYRQILGQKVEFLVSFYNNEISEKSEIFDDQFSVERPDGSNFTLKIRSTKLEDSAMYFCASSSPRFLQETQYFGPGTRLLVL.